This T cell receptor (beta chain) appears in the sequencing data of a study of blood T cell repertoires in COVID-19. About the research overall: The origin of the acute and convalescent COVID-19 samples was the United States, Italy and Spain. T cells, B-cell-depleted T cells, or PBMCs supplied cDNA or gDNA.

Cohort allocation depended upon clinical history that participants reported. The data were produced by immunoSEQ multiplex PCR, yet TCRdb's version contains in-frame clones alone and is incomplete. The sample yields under 300,000 clones, just under 90% seen once. Germline V CDR1 and CDR2: ENHRY, SYGVKD. The V gene end was trimmed by 10 bases and the J gene end by 3 bases; junction bases not matched to a gene: 6. This CDR3 has 13 residues. This chain joins TRBV10-3 and TRBJ2-5; 9 bases map to TRBD2. The clonotype was recovered from a woman aged 60-75 years who had recovered from COVID-19. The material sequenced was PBMCs or T cells enriched from blood (not recorded which). The CDR3 is CASGRAEEETQYF. CDR3 DNA: TGTGCCAGCGGGAGGGCGGAGGAAGAGACCCAGTACTTC.